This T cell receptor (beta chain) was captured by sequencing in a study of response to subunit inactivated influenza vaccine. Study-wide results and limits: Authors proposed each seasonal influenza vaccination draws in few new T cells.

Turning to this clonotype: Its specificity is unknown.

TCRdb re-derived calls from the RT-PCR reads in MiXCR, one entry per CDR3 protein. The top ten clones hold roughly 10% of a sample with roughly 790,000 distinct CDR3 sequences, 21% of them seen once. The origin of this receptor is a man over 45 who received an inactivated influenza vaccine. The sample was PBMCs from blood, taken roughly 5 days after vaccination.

CDR3: CSARDGASEQYF. The CDR3 DNA sequence: TGCAGTGCTAGAGATGGAGCCTCCGAGCAGTACTTC. The V call is TRBV20-1, the J call TRBJ2-7; D remains unclear. V lost 0 bases and J lost 6, with 9 bases in between. The CDR3 has 12 amino acids. CDR1 and CDR2 from the germline V gene are DFQATT and SNEGSKA (reference sequence).